This TCR beta chain was found in a study of blood T cell repertoires in COVID-19. Across the whole study: Sources were T cells, B-cell-depleted T cells, or PBMCs; the material itself was cDNA or gDNA.

Measured with immunoSEQ multiplex PCR; TCRdb has only the in-frame clones, and not every one. The data contain over 30,000 clones, around 85% of them seen just once; the ten biggest clones take up about 25%. Input material: peripheral blood. This receptor was identified in a woman aged 80 or older with active or convalescent COVID-19.

CDR3 sequence reads: CASSLEQLNVLTF. Written as DNA, the CDR3 is TGTGCCAGCAGCTTGGAACAGCTCAACGTCCTGACTTTC. This chain uses TRBV5-4 with TRBJ2-6; the D is unclear. This CDR3 is built from 13 residues. Looked up from germline, CDR1 is SGHNT and CDR2 is YYREEE (reference sequence). The V gene lost 0 bases and the J gene lost 9 bases, with 7 bases spanning the gap.